This T cell receptor (beta chain) comes out of a study of CD8 T cells in Susac syndrome. Study-level points and caveats: TCR sequencing and HLA analysis covered a relatively small number of individuals.

V lost 4 bases to trimming and J lost 9 bases, with 15 bases between them. In germline, CDR1 is KGHDR, CDR2 SFDVKD. The CDR3 loop spans 14 amino acids. Remarks on this clonotype: Its cognate antigen is unknown.

Random-hexamer reverse transcription was applied to roughly 0.45 to 1 ug RNA. One entry per CDR3 protein results from TCRdb running MiXCR on the immunoSEQ multiplex PCR reads. The repertoire holds 75,000 to 95,000 distinct CDR3 sequences, with 90% to 95% as singletons. The sequenced target, TCR beta, came from blood CD8+ and CD4+ T cells. The sequenced sample was CD8+ T cells from PBMCs. The chain is built from TRBV24-1 and TRBJ1-5, with no clear D. This TCR derives from a human donor with multiple sclerosis. The CDR3 DNA sequence: TGTGCCACCAGTGACTTTACAGCCGCCGGGCCCCAGCATTTT. Its translation is CATSDFTAAGPQHF.